This TCR beta chain is drawn from a study of technical replicates of blood from a few donors. Germline V gene lookup returns CDR1 MGHDK and CDR2 SYGVNS. This CDR3 has 16 residues. V was pared by 6 bases and J by 5 bases, with 12 bases of the junction left unmatched. The assay was immunoSEQ multiplex PCR, and TCRdb's table has in-frame clones only and misses some. The sample carries about 56,000 clones, nearly 95% recorded once. The sample consisted of PBMCs. The clonotype was recovered from a human donor in good health. Some clones in this sample may be carry-over from other donors' samples. The J gene is TRBJ2-1, the V gene TRBV25-1; 8 bases fit TRBD2. In nucleotides, the CDR3 is TGTGCCAGCAGATCGGGAGGGGCTAGCGGAGACAATGAGCAGTTCTTC. The encoded protein is CASRSGGASGDNEQFF.